Listed here are 10 T cell receptor beta chains from one sample, sequenced in a study of blood T cells in healthy people across ages. Primed by a sample-barcoded 5' primer and a J-beta primer mix, a second PCR proceeded for 7 to 11 cycles. MiXCR was run by TCRdb on the 5' RACE reads, yielding one entry per CDR3 protein. The table shows about 1.4 million distinct CDR3 sequences, with 45% to 70% occurring only once. Sequenced sample: blood. These receptors were obtained from a young man in good health.

The genes are TRBV20-1 and TRBJ2-2, with D possibly matching TRBD1 (5 bases). The CDR3 loop spans 14 amino acids. Germline V gene sequence: CDR1 DFQATT, CDR2 SNEGSKA (reference sequence). The germline V and J ends were trimmed by 3 bases and 1 base, with 9 bases remaining between them. For the CDR3, the DNA is TGCAGTGCTAGTCAGGGCCTGAACACCGGGGAGCTGTTTTTT. This sequence encodes CSASQGLNTGELFF.

J is TRBJ1-2 and V is TRBV19; 7 positions agree with TRBD1. The CDR3 length is 15 residues. Germline V gene sequence: CDR1 LNHDA, CDR2 SQIVND (reference sequence). The V segment lost 3 bases and the J segment 8 bases; nucleotides outside the gene matches: 12. CDR3 sequence (DNA): TGTGCCAGTAGTATGATACAGGGGTGGACTTCGGGCTACACCTTC. Protein product: CASSMIQGWTSGYTF.

This clonotype is a singleton in its sample. One junction end does not reproduce the germline sequence, and a read error may be involved. This chain uses TRBV20-1 with TRBJ1-2; 9 nucleotides match TRBD1. Germline V gives CDR1 DFQATT, CDR2 SNEGSKA (reference sequence). This CDR3 region has 15 residues. CDR3: CSARGDRESNYGYTF. CDR3 nucleotides: TGCAGCGCTAGAGGGGACAGGGAGAGCAACTATGGTTACACCTTC.

This clonotype was detected only a few times. This chain links TRBV7-2 with TRBJ2-1, with D perhaps TRBD1 or TRBD2 (7 bases each). The CDR3 has 14 amino acids. Germline CDR1 is SGHTA and CDR2 is FQGNSA. V was clipped by 1 base and J by 14 bases, with 18 bases between them. The CDR3 DNA follows: TGTGCCAGCAGCTTAGTTCTTTCCCCAGGGGGGGAGTTCTTC. The encoded protein is CASSLVLSPGGEFF.

V is TRBV6-2 or TRBV6-3 and J is TRBJ2-1; 13 bases are shared with TRBD2. CDR3 length equals 15 residues. Germline CDR1 is MNHEY and CDR2 is SVGEGT. The junction had 7 bases not matched to a gene; V was cut back by 6 bases and J by 8 bases. CDR3 nucleotide sequence: TGTGCCAGCAGACGACTAGCGGGAGGAGCCTATGAGCAGTTCTTC. Encoded protein: CASRRLAGGAYEQFF.

The rearrangement links TRBV29-1 to TRBJ1-2; perhaps TRBD1 as D (6 bases). The CDR3 covers 13 residues. The ends were cut back, 4 bases at V and 2 bases at J, with 11 bases in the middle. Germline loops: CDR1 SQVTM, CDR2 ANQGSEA. In DNA, the CDR3 is TGCAGCGTTGGGCGACAGGCCAACTATGGCTACACCTTC. Translated, it gives CSVGRQANYGYTF.

V gene TRBV4-3 combines with J gene TRBJ2-1, with 7 bases identical to TRBD1. The CDR3 covers 16 residues. The germline CDR1 and CDR2 sequences are LGHNA and YSLEER. V gave up 2 bases and J gave up 9 bases; unmatched junction bases: 13. The CDR3 is CASSQTRQGQAAEQFF. The CDR3 coding sequence is TGCGCCAGCAGCCAAACCCGACAGGGTCAGGCTGCTGAGCAGTTCTTC.

The chain combines TRBV11-1 with TRBJ2-1; 10 bases line up with TRBD2. CDR1 is SGHAT and CDR2 is FQDESV in the germline V gene (reference sequence). The CDR3 covers 16 residues. The junction had 12 bases not matched to a gene; V was cut back by 5 bases and J by 8 bases. CDR3 DNA sequence: TGTGCCAGCAGCCGGGGATCTAGCGGGAGTGGCTATGAGCAGTTCTTC. It codes for CASSRGSSGSGYEQFF.

There are a few counts of this clonotype. This chain links TRBV12-3 or TRBV12-4 with TRBJ2-7; possible D gene TRBD1, 6 bases. V was trimmed by 7 bases and J by 2 bases, leaving 15 bases between them. There are 14 residues in the CDR3. The CDR3 region is CASTSTDSPYEQYF. CDR3 DNA: TGTGCCAGCACCTCCACGGACAGTCCCTACGAGCAGTACTTC.

The chain has TRBV5-1 and TRBJ2-1; 9 nucleotides agree with TRBD1. J gave up 8 bases and V 3 bases, and 9 bases lay outside the gene matches. The CDR3 loop spans 15 amino acids. Germline loops: CDR1 SGHRS, CDR2 YFSETQ. This CDR3 is CASSWGQGGVDEQFF. In DNA, the CDR3 is TGCGCCAGCAGCTGGGGACAGGGAGGTGTAGATGAGCAGTTCTTC.